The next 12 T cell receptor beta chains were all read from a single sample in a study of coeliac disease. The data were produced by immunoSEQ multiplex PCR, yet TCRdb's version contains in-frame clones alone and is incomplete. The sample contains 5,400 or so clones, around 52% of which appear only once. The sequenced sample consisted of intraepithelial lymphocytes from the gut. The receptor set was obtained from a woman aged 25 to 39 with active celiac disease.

This chain's CDR3 is CASSIVLNSPLHF. CDR3 coding DNA: TGTGCCAGTAGTATAGTTCTCAATTCACCCCTCCACTTT. The rearrangement links TRBV19 to TRBJ1-6; no firm D call. Trimming removed 1 base at V and 7 bases at J, with 5 bases between. This CDR3 is built from 13 residues. Germline V gives CDR1 LNHDA, CDR2 SQIVND (reference sequence).

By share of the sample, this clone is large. The chain's CDR3 is CASSAYSGSYEQYF. The CDR3 bases are TGTGCCAGCAGCGCCTATAGCGGGTCCTACGAGCAGTACTTC. The chain employs TRBV5-8 and TRBJ2-7, with 7 positions matching TRBD2. After removal of 4 bases from V and 1 base from J, the junction contained 5 bases not matched to a gene. This CDR3 region has 14 residues. Germline lookup yields CDR1 SGHTS and CDR2 YDEGEE. Combining the CDR3 with reference TRBV5-8 and TRBJ2-7 gives the whole variable domain EAGVTQSPTHLIKTRGQQATLRCSPISGHTSVYWYQQALGLGLQFLLWYDEGEERNRGNFPPRFSGRQFPNYSSELNVNALELEDSALYLCASSAYSGSYEQYFGPGTRLTVT.

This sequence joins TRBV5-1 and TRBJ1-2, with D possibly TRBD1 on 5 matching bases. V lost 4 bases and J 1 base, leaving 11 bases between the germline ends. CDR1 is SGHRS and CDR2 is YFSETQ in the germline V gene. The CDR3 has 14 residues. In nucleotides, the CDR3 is TGCGCCAGCAGCGCTTCGGGACTTAACTATGGCTACACCTTC. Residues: CASSASGLNYGYTF.

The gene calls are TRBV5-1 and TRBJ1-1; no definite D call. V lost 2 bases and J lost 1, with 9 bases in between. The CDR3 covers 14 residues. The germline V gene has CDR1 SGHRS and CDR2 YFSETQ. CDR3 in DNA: TGCGCCAGCAGCTTAACGGGAGGGAACACTGAAGCTTTCTTT. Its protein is CASSLTGGNTEAFF.

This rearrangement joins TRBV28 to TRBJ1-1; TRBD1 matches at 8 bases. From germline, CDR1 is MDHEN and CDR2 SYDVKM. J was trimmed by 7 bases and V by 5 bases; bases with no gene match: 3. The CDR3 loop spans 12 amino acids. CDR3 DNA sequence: TGTGCCAGCAGTCCACAGGGGGATGAAGCTTTCTTT. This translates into CASSPQGDEAFF.

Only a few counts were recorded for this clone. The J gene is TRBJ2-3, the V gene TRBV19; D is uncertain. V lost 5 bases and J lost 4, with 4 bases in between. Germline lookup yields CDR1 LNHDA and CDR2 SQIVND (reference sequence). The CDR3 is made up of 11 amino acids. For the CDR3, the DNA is TGTGCCAGTAGTTTATCAGATACGCAGTATTTT. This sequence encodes CASSLSDTQYF.

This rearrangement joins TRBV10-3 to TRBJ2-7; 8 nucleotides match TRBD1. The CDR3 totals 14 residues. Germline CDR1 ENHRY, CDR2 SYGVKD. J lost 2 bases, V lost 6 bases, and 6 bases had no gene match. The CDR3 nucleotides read TGTGCCATCAGGTTTCAGGGGGCCCCCTACGAGCAGTACTTC. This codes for CAIRFQGAPYEQYF.

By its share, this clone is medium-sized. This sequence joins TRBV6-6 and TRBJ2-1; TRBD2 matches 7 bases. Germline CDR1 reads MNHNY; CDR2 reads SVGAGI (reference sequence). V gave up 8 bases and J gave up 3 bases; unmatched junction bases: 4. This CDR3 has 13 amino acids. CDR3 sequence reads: CASLPGGYNEQFF. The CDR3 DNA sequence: TGTGCCAGCCTCCCGGGGGGCTACAATGAGCAGTTCTTC.

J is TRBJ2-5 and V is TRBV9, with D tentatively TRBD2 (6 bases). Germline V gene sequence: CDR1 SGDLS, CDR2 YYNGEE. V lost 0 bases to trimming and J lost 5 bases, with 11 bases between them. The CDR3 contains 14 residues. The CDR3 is CASSVVGGVETQYF. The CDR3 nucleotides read TGTGCCAGCAGCGTAGTTGGCGGGGTGGAGACCCAGTACTTC.

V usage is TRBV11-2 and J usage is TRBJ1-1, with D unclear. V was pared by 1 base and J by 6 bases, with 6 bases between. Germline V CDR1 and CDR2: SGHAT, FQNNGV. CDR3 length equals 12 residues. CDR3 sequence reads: CASSLVFSEAFF. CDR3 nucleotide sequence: TGTGCCAGCAGCTTAGTCTTCTCTGAAGCTTTCTTT.

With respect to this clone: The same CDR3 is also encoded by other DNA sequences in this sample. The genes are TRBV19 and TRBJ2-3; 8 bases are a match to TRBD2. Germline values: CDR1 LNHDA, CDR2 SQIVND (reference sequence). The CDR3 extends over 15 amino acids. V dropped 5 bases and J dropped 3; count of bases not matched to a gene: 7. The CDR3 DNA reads TGTGCCAGTAGTTTTGCCGGGGGGGGGACAGATACGCAGTATTTT. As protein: CASSFAGGGTDTQYF.

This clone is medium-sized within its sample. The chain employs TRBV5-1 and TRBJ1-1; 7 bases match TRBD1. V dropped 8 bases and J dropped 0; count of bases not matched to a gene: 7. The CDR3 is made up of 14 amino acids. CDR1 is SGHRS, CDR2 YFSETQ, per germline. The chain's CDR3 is CARISRGLNTEAFF. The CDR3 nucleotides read TGCGCCAGGATAAGCAGGGGGTTGAACACTGAAGCTTTCTTT.